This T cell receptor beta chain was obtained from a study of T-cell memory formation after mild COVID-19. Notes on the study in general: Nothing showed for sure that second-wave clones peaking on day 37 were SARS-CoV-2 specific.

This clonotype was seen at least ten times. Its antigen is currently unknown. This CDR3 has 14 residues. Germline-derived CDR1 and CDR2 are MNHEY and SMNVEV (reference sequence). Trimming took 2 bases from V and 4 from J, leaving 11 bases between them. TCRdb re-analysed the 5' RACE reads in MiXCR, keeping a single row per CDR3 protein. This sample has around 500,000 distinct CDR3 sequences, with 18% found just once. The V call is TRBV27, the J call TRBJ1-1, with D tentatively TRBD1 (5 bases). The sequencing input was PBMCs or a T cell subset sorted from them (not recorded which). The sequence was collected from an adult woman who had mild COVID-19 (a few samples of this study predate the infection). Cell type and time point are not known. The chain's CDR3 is CASSLLGGGTEAFF. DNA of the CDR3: TGTGCCAGCAGTTTACTGGGGGGAGGCACTGAAGCTTTCTTT.